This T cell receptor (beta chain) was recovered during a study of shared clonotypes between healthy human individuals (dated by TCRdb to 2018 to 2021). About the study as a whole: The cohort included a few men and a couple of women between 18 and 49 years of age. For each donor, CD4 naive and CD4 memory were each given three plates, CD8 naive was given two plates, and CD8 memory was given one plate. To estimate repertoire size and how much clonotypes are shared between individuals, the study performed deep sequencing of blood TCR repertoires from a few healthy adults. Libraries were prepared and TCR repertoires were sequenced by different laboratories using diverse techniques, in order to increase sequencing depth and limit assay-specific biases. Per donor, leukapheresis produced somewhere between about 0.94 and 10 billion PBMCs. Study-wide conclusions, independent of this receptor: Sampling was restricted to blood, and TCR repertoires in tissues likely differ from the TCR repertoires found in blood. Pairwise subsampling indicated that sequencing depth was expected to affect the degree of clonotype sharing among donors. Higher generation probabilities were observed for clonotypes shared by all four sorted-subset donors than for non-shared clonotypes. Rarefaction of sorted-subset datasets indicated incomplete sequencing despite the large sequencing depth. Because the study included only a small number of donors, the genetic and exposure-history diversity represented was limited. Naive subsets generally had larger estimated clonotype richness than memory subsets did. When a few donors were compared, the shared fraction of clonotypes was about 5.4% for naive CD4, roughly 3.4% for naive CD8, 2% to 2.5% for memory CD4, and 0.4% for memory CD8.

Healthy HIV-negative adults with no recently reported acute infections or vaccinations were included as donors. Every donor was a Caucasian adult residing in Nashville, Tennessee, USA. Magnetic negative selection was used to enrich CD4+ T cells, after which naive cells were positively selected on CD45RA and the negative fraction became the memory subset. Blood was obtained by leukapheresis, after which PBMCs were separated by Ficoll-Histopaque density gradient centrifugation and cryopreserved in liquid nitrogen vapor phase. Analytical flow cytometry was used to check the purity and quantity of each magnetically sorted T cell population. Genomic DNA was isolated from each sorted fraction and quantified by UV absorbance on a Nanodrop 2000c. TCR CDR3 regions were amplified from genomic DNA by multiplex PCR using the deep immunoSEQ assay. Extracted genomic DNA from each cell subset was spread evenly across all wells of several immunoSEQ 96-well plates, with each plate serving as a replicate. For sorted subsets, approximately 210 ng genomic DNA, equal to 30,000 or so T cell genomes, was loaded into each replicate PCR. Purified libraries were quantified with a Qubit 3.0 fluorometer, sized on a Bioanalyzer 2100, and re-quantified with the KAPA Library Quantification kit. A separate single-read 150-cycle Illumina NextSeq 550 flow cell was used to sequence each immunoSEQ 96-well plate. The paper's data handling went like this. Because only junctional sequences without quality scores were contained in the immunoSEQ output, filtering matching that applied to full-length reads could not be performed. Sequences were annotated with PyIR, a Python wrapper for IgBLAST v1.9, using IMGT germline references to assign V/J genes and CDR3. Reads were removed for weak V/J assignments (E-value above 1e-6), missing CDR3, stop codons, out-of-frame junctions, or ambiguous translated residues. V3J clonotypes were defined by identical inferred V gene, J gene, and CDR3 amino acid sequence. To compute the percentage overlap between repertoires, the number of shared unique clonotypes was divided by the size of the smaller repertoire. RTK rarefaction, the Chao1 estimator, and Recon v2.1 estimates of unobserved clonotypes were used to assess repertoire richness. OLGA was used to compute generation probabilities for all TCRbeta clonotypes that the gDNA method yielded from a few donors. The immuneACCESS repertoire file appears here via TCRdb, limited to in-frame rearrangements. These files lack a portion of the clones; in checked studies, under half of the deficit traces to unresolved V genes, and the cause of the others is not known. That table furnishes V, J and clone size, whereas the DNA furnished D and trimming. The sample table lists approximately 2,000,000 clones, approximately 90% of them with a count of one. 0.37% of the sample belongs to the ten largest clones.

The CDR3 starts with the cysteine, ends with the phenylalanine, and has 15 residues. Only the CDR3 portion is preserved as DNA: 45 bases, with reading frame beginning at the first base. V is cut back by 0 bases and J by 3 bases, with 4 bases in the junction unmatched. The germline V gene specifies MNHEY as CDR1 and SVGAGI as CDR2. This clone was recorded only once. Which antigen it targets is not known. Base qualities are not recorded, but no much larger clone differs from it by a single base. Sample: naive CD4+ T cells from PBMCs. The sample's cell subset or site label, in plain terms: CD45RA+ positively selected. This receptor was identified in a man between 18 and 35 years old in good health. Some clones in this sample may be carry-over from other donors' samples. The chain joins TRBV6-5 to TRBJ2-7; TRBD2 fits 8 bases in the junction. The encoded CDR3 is CASSYSIAGRYEQYF. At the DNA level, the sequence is TGTGCCAGCAGTTACTCGATAGCGGGACGCTACGAGCAGTACTTC.